This entry describes one T cell receptor (beta chain). This entry belongs to a study of tumour-infiltrating T cells in Burkitt lymphoma. From germline, CDR1 is KGHSH and CDR2 LQKENI. The trim removed 6 bases at V and 4 bases at J, leaving 6 bases unmatched. The CDR3 runs 14 residues. TCRdb's copy holds only in-frame clones and misses some; the assay was immunoSEQ multiplex PCR. Among some 15,000 clones listed, just under 80% were seen once. This sequence was found in a human donor with diffuse large B-cell lymphoma. This chain uses TRBV18 with TRBJ1-5; TRBD1 aligns across 7 bases. Sequenced input: tumor tissue. CDR3 sequence: CASSEGQTNQPQHF. The CDR3, as DNA: TGTGCCAGCTCGGAGGGACAGACTAATCAGCCCCAGCATTTT.